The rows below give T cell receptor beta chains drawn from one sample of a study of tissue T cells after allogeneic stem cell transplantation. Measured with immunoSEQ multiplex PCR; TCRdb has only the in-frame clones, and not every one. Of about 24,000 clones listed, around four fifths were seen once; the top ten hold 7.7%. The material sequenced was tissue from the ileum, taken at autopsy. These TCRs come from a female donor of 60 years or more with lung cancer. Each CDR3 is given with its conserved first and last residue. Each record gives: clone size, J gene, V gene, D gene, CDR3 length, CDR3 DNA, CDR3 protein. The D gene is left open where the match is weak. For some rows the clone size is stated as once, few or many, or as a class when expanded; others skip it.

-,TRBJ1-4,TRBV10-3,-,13,TGTGCCATCAGTGGTAGACGTAATGAAAAACTGTTTTTT,CAISGRRNEKLFF
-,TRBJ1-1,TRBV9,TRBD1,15,TGTGCCAGCAGCGTAGCCCCAGGGGGCGACACTGAAGCTTTCTTT,CASSVAPGGDTEAFF
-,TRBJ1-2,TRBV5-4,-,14,TGTGCCAGCAGCTTGGGTCCGGGTTTGTATGGCTACACCTTC,CASSLGPGLYGYTF
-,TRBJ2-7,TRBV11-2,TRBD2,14,TGTGCCAGCGGCGGGGGATCCCCCTCGGGCGAGCAGTACTTC,CASGGGSPSGEQYF
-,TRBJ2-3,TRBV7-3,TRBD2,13,TGTGCCAGCAGCTCCGGGGAGGGGGATACGCAGTATTTT,CASSSGEGDTQYF
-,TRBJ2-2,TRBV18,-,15,TGTGCCAGCTCACCAGCACAGTCGAACACCGGGGAGCTGTTTTTT,CASSPAQSNTGELFF
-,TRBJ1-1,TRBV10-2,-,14,TGCGCCAGCAGTGAGTATCAGGGGCTCACTGAAGCTTTCTTT,CASSEYQGLTEAFF
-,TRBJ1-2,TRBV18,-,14,TGTGCCAGCTCACCCCCAAACAGGGAGCACGGCTACACCTTC,CASSPPNREHGYTF
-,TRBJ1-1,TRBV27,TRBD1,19,TGTGCCAGCAGTAACCTCCGGGACAGGGGTCCATCTCCTAATACTGAAGCTTTCTTT,CASSNLRDRGPSPNTEAFF
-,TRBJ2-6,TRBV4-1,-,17,TGCGCCAGCAGCCAAGAGCAGGCCTCATCTGGGGCCAACGTCCTGACTTTC,CASSQEQASSGANVLTF
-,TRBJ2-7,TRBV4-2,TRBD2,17,TGTGCCAGCAGCCAAGATTCGGGAGGGCCGACGACCTACGAGCAGTACTTC,CASSQDSGGPTTYEQYF
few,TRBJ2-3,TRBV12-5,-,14,TGTGCTAGTGGTTTGGAGACTAGCACAGATACGCAGTATTTT,CASGLETSTDTQYF
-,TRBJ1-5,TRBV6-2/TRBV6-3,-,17,TGTGCCAGCAGTCCCCTCACCGGAGCCGTTGCGAATCAGCCCCAGCATTTT,CASSPLTGAVANQPQHF
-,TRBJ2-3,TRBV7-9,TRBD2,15,TGTGCCAGCAGGTTCGGACTAGCGGGAGCAGATACGCAGTATTTT,CASRFGLAGADTQYF
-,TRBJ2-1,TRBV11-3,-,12,TGTGCCAGCAGCCGGGACAACAATGAGCAGTTCTTC,CASSRDNNEQFF
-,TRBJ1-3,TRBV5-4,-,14,TGTGCCAGCACCTGGGGACCTCTCGGAAACACCATATATTTT,CASTWGPLGNTIYF
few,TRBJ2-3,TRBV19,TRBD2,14,TGTGCCAGTAGTCGGGGGGGCCGGCCAGATACGCAGTATTTT,CASSRGGRPDTQYF
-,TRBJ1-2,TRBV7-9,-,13,TGTGCCAGCAGCTTAGAAAGCCGCTATGGCTACACCTTC,CASSLESRYGYTF
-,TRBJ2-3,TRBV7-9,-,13,TGTGCCAGCAGCCGGGTAGGCACAGATACGCAGTATTTT,CASSRVGTDTQYF